A single sample is the source of the 24 T cell receptor beta chains below, sequenced in a study of Ad26.COV2.S vaccination and SARS-CoV-2 variants. Treatment defined: around 19 received Ad26.COV2.S at low or high dose, single or two shots; 5 received placebo; per-sample allocation not given. The samples date from day 63 after the first vaccine or placebo injection. Clones were read by immunoSEQ multiplex PCR, and TCRdb kept only the in-frame ones, dropping some. The table has 450,000 to 550,000 clones, about nine tenths seen once. The sequences come from peripheral blood, collected in a trial of Ad26.COV2.S vaccine versus placebo. The receptors here all came from a person between 18 and 65 years old who received the Ad26.COV2.S COVID-19 vaccine or a placebo.

This clone has only one observation. The rearrangement links TRBV11-2 to TRBJ1-3; 8 nucleotides line up with TRBD1. CDR1 SGHAT and CDR2 FQNNGV come from the germline V gene. J gave up 7 bases and V 4 bases, and 6 bases lay outside the gene matches. The CDR3 extends over 14 amino acids. The CDR3 here is CASSSQGATNTIYF. CDR3 coding DNA: TGTGCCAGCAGCTCGCAGGGGGCCACTAACACCATATATTTT.

The V call is TRBV2, the J call TRBJ2-3; 10 nucleotides align to TRBD2. The V gene end was trimmed by 7 bases and the J gene end by 1 base; junction bases not matched to a gene: 8. The CDR3 totals 16 residues. The germline gives CDR1 SNHLY, CDR2 FYNNEI. The CDR3 sequence is CASNSDLAGGTDTQYF. The CDR3 DNA reads TGTGCCAGCAATTCGGATCTAGCGGGGGGCACAGATACGCAGTATTTT.

The chain couples TRBV30 to TRBJ2-1; 9 nucleotides agree with TRBD1. This CDR3 is 15 amino acids long. The trim removed 7 bases at V and 2 bases at J, leaving 9 bases unmatched. Per the germline V gene, CDR1 is GTSNPN and CDR2 is SVGIG (reference sequence). The CDR3 loop reads CASNTDRGTYNEQFF. CDR3 DNA: TGTGCCTCCAACACGGACAGGGGTACCTACAATGAGCAGTTCTTC.

This chain joins TRBV3-1 (or the pseudogene TRBV3-2) and TRBJ1-1; TRBD1 matches 8 bases. CDR3 length: 15 amino acids. Germline lookup yields CDR1 LGHDT and CDR2 YNNKEL (reference sequence). V trimming: 1 base; J trimming: 6 bases; junction bases outside the gene matches: 7. CDR3 DNA: TGTGCCAGCAGCCAAGTGCACAGGGGGGGTGCTGAAGCTTTCTTT. Amino acids: CASSQVHRGGAEAFF.

This clone occurred a few times. The V and J genes are TRBV9 and TRBJ2-7, with 9 bases that match TRBD2. The V gene end was trimmed by 4 bases and the J gene end by 3 bases; junction bases not matched to a gene: 5. Germline-derived CDR1 and CDR2 are SGDLS and YYNGEE. This CDR3 comprises 14 residues. The CDR3 is CASSRLADNYEQYF. DNA for the CDR3: TGTGCCAGCAGCAGACTAGCGGATAACTACGAGCAGTACTTC.

This clone appeared once. Other DNA sequences from this sample encode an identical CDR3 as well. This rearrangement joins TRBV30 to TRBJ1-5, with D perhaps TRBD1 (6 bases). The germline CDR1 and CDR2 sequences are GTSNPN and SVGIG (reference sequence). Trimming shortened V by 1 base and J by 7 bases, and 14 bases separated the two germline ends. The CDR3 consists of 14 residues. The DNA for the CDR3 is TGTGCCTGGAGTGCTGGGGGGGGCGGCCAGCCCCAGCATTTT. Its translation: CAWSAGGGGQPQHF.

This clone was seen a few times. The rearrangement links TRBV9 to TRBJ2-7; no clear D gene. The germline V gene encodes CDR1 SGDLS and CDR2 YYNGEE. The CDR3 totals 14 residues. V gave up 0 bases and J gave up 0 bases, with 7 bases separating them. CDR3: CASSVGVNSYEQYF. The DNA of the CDR3 is TGTGCCAGCAGCGTAGGAGTTAACTCCTACGAGCAGTACTTC.

The V call is TRBV7-3, the J call TRBJ2-3, with 7 bases matching TRBD1. The germline V gene encodes CDR1 SGHTA and CDR2 FQGTGA. V gave up 4 bases and J gave up 2 bases; unmatched junction bases: 12. The CDR3 has 17 residues. The CDR3 DNA reads as TGTGCCAGCAGCTCGACCCGGGACAGTCAAACCACAGATACGCAGTATTTT. Translation: CASSSTRDSQTTDTQYF.

The V and J genes are TRBV6-1 and TRBJ2-1; D unresolved. V gave up 1 base and J gave up 8 bases, with 6 bases separating them. The CDR3 extends over 12 amino acids. CDR1 and CDR2 from the germline V gene are MNHNS and SASEGT. This CDR3 is CASSEVRDEQFF. The CDR3 DNA reads as TGTGCCAGCAGTGAAGTTAGGGATGAGCAGTTCTTC.

This chain links TRBV7-2 with TRBJ2-2; D is undetermined. From germline, CDR1 is SGHTA and CDR2 FQGNSA. CDR3 length equals 16 residues. V was cut by 4 bases and J by 0 bases, with 12 bases left in between. DNA for the CDR3: TGTGCCAGCAGCTCCCGGACGAGATCGAACACCGGGGAGCTGTTTTTT. Encoded protein: CASSSRTRSNTGELFF.

The genes are TRBV6-5 and TRBJ2-3; tentatively, D is TRBD1 (6 bases). Germline CDR1 and CDR2: MNHEY and SVGAGI. Trimming left V 0 bases short and J 6 bases short, with 13 bases between. The CDR3 loop spans 15 amino acids. As DNA, the CDR3 is TGTGCCAGCAGTTACTCTCCCTACAGGGATGATACGCAGTATTTT. Protein product: CASSYSPYRDDTQYF.

This clone is a singleton in its sample. This chain joins TRBV27 and TRBJ1-5, with D uncertain. The CDR3 contains 14 residues. Per germline, CDR1 MNHEY and CDR2 SMNVEV (reference sequence). V was cut by 2 bases and J by 7 bases, with 12 bases left in between. CDR3 DNA: TGTGCCAGCAGTTTAGGCCGGGTGGGGCAGCCCCAGCATTTT. The encoded protein is CASSLGRVGQPQHF.

The chain combines TRBV5-1 with TRBJ2-7; D gene unclear. Germline-derived CDR1 and CDR2 are SGHRS and YFSETQ. Trimming removed 2 bases from V and 0 bases from J, with 12 bases in between. This CDR3 contains 15 residues. The CDR3 region has the DNA TGCGCCAGCAGCTTCAGTCTACTTAACTCCTACGAGCAGTACTTC. Encoded protein: CASSFSLLNSYEQYF.

This sequence joins TRBV29-1 and TRBJ1-2; the D is unclear. This CDR3 region has 12 residues. CDR1 SQVTM and CDR2 ANQGSEA come from the germline V gene. V dropped 0 bases and J dropped 3 bases, with 5 bases sitting between them. CDR3 coding DNA: TGCAGCGTTGAAGATCTGTACTATGGCTACACCTTC. This encodes CSVEDLYYGYTF.

This clone was observed a single time. The rearrangement joins TRBV4-2 to TRBJ2-3, with TRBD2 matching 7 bases. The length of the CDR3 is 16 residues. V was pared by 1 base and J by 6 bases, with 10 bases of the junction left unmatched. Germline V CDR1 and CDR2: LGHNA, YNFKEQ. The CDR3 bases are TGTGCCAGCAGCCAAGCGCAGCGGGAAGTATCCGATACGCAGTATTTT. Protein sequence: CASSQAQREVSDTQYF.

This clone was recorded only once. This chain joins TRBV12-3 or TRBV12-4 and TRBJ2-7; possibly TRBD1 or TRBD2 for D (5 bases each). The CDR3 length is 13 residues. V was cut by 6 bases and J by 5 bases, with 14 bases left in between. CDR3 nucleotides: TGTGCCAGCAGGCTGGGACCCCGCAACGAGCAGTACTTC. This codes for CASRLGPRNEQYF.

V usage is TRBV3-1 (or the pseudogene TRBV3-2) and J usage is TRBJ2-5, with 9 nucleotides matching TRBD2. The length of the CDR3 is 15 residues. V shed 0 bases and J 5 bases; nucleotides not matched to a gene: 4. CDR1 is LGHDT and CDR2 is YNNKEL in the germline V gene (reference sequence). As DNA, the CDR3 is TGTGCCAGCAGCCAAGATCTAGCGGGGAGGGAGACCCAGTACTTC. Its translation: CASSQDLAGRETQYF.

In DNA form, the CDR3 reads TGTGCCAGCAGCTGGGGTGTCAGTCTTAATGAAAAACTGTTTTTT. As protein: CASSWGVSLNEKLFF. This rearrangement joins TRBV5-8 to TRBJ1-4; no clear D. The ends were cut back, 3 bases at V and 4 bases at J, with 13 bases in the middle. Germline CDR1 is SGHTS and CDR2 is YDEGEE. The CDR3 consists of 15 residues.

This clone has a single count. DNA of the CDR3: TGTGCCAGCAGACCCGACAGGGGATTTAACTATGGCTACACCTTC. This gives the protein CASRPDRGFNYGYTF. The V call is TRBV28, the J call TRBJ1-2, with 8 bases lining up with TRBD1. Germline trimming cut 6 bases from V and 1 base from J; bases unmatched to any gene: 7. CDR1 is MDHEN and CDR2 is SYDVKM in the germline V gene. The CDR3 loop spans 15 amino acids.

This chain joins TRBV4-2 and TRBJ1-2; 10 positions match TRBD1. V gave up 0 bases and J gave up 4 bases; unmatched junction bases: 8. This CDR3 is built from 17 residues. Looked up from germline, CDR1 is LGHNA and CDR2 is YNFKEQ. CDR3 DNA sequence: TGTGCCAGCAGCCAAGATCTTTCCTGGACAGGGGGCTATGGCTACACCTTC. Translation: CASSQDLSWTGGYGYTF.

V usage is TRBV7-8 and J usage is TRBJ1-5, with no clear D. V shed 5 bases and J shed 3 bases, with 14 bases lying between them. The CDR3 contains 15 residues. Germline CDR1 and CDR2: SGHVS and FQNEAQ. Written as DNA, the CDR3 is TGTGCCAGCAGCACCCCAACAGAAACCAATCAGCCCCAGCATTTT. This translates into CASSTPTETNQPQHF.

The V gene is TRBV15, the J gene TRBJ2-7, with 7 positions matching TRBD1. This CDR3 spans 15 amino acids. Trimming removed 4 bases from V and 2 bases from J; junction bases left unmatched: 8. The V gene's germline CDR1 is LNHNV and CDR2 YYDKDF (reference sequence). The DNA for the CDR3 is TGTGCCACCAGCAAAGACCCCGGGACAGCCTACGAGCAGTACTTC. Translated: CATSKDPGTAYEQYF.

The rearrangement joins TRBV27 to TRBJ2-1; TRBD2 aligns across 9 bases. The germline V gene has CDR1 MNHEY and CDR2 SMNVEV (reference sequence). This CDR3 is built from 18 residues. V shed 5 bases and J 4 bases; nucleotides not matched to a gene: 15. CDR3 protein: CASSPAGQGGRDYNEQFF. CDR3 nucleotides: TGTGCCAGCAGTCCCGCGGGGCAGGGCGGGAGGGATTACAATGAGCAGTTCTTC.

The chain combines TRBV12-3 or TRBV12-4 with TRBJ2-7; D unresolved. The CDR3 is 13 amino acids. Trimming stripped 0 bases from V and 5 bases from J, with 8 bases between. CDR3 loop: CASSLAVPDEQYF. CDR3 nucleotide sequence: TGTGCCAGCAGTTTAGCTGTTCCGGACGAGCAGTACTTC.